This T cell receptor beta chain was captured by sequencing in a study of OX40 agonist ivuxolimab in advanced cancers. This table comes from immunoSEQ multiplex PCR, and its TCRdb copy is limited to in-frame clones, with some not included. Among some 76,000 clones, under 90% were seen once, and the ten largest hold about 7.3%. From germline, CDR1 is DFQATT and CDR2 SNEGSKA (reference sequence). The V and J ends lost 3 bases and 7 bases respectively, with 10 bases between them. The CDR3 totals 11 residues. Sequenced here: CD4+ or CD8+ T cells sorted from blood, sampled in a trial of the OX40 agonist ivuxolimab. This TCR came from an adult with an advanced solid tumor such as melanoma, head and neck, liver or kidney cancer. This chain links TRBV20-1 with TRBJ2-7, with D possibly being TRBD1 (5 bases). The CDR3, as DNA: TGCAGTGCTAGCAGGGAATTGGAGCAGTACTTC. Protein sequence: CSASRELEQYF.